The clone carrying this T cell receptor (beta chain) was counted a single time. Its antigen is unknown. The source of the sample is a study of T cell responses to AZD1222 COVID-19 vaccine. Study observations and caveats: Reports indicate that nearly half of spike-specific TCRs are directed at unmutated variant regions. The donor group comprised mostly white British people and more females; the analysis possibly underestimated clonal diversity. With dominance at 160-218 and 743-854, vaccine-associated CD4 TCRs spanned spike. Spike-specific TCR breadth and depth were elevated following two AZD1222 doses.

CDR3 size: 14 residues. CDR1 SEHNR and CDR2 FQNEAQ come from the germline V gene (reference sequence). With 3 bases removed from V and 4 bases from J, the gap between germline ends came to 12 bases. The table came from immunoSEQ multiplex PCR; TCRdb's copy has only in-frame clones and leaves some out. The sample carries some 150,000 clones, roughly nine tenths recorded once. This chain uses TRBV7-9 with TRBJ1-2; possibly TRBD1 for D (6 bases). The sequencing used peripheral blood, collected after recovery from COVID-19. The sequence was obtained from an adult who had recovered from COVID-19. The DNA of the CDR3 is TGTGCCAGCAGCTTGGACAGCGTAGGCTATGGCTACACCTTC. Its protein product is CASSLDSVGYGYTF.